This TCR beta chain was identified during a study of cytomegalovirus exposure and HLA in healthy donors. To note about this clone: A read error may account for a junction end that differs from germline.

PCR primers comprised 60 Vbeta and 13 Jbeta primers. Clones were sequenced by immunoSEQ multiplex PCR, and TCRdb holds only the in-frame ones, with some missing. The sample has around 150,000 clones, over 75% seen once; the top ten hold roughly 4.2%. The germline V gene has CDR1 MNHEY and CDR2 SVGAGI. The CDR3 spans 15 residues. Sequencing was performed on PBMCs. This receptor was obtained from a man aged 35-49 years in good health and CMV-seronegative. This chain links TRBV6-5 with TRBJ1-6; 7 bases match TRBD1. The CDR3 loop reads CAGSPTGANQSPLHF. CDR3 DNA: TGTGCCGGCAGCCCCACAGGGGCCAATCAGTCACCCCTCCACTTT.